These 17 T cell receptor beta chains share one sample of origin, sequenced in a study of blood T cell repertoires in COVID-19. The data were produced by immunoSEQ multiplex PCR, yet TCRdb's version contains in-frame clones alone and is incomplete. The table has about 48,000 clones, over 80% seen once. Sequencing input: peripheral blood. These receptors originate from a human donor in a cohort sampled during active COVID-19.

The V and J genes are TRBV7-9 and TRBJ2-7; weak D call: TRBD2 (5 bases). This CDR3 is built from 13 residues. Trimming took off 5 bases at V and 2 bases at J, with 10 bases between the two ends. The germline V gene has CDR1 SEHNR and CDR2 FQNEAQ (reference sequence). This CDR3 reads CASSPGGAYEQYF. The CDR3, as DNA: TGTGCCAGCAGCCCCGGAGGTGCCTACGAGCAGTACTTC.

The genes are TRBV4-1 and TRBJ1-4, with 7 bases matching TRBD1. In germline, CDR1 is MGHRA, CDR2 YSYEKL. V dropped 0 bases and J dropped 8; count of bases not matched to a gene: 3. This CDR3 is 14 amino acids long. The CDR3 here is CASSQETGEEKLFF. The CDR3 bases are TGCGCCAGCAGCCAAGAAACAGGGGAAGAAAAACTGTTTTTT.

The chain is built from TRBV18 and TRBJ2-1, with 7 bases that match TRBD2. The CDR3 covers 16 residues. CDR1 KGHSH and CDR2 LQKENI come from the germline V gene. V shed 3 bases, J shed 4 bases, and the junction held 9 bases outside the gene matches. CDR3: CASSPNRDYLYNEQFF. For the CDR3, the DNA is TGTGCCAGCTCACCTAATCGGGACTACCTTTACAATGAGCAGTTCTTC.

V gene TRBV7-9 combines with J gene TRBJ2-7; 7 bases are shared with TRBD1. The ends lost 0 bases at V and 3 bases at J; junction bases unmatched: 5. CDR3 size: 15 residues. The germline V gene has CDR1 SEHNR and CDR2 FQNEAQ (reference sequence). CDR3 nucleotides: TGTGCCAGCAGCTTAGCGGGACAGTCCCTCTACGAGCAGTACTTC. This encodes CASSLAGQSLYEQYF.

The chain is built from TRBV7-6 and TRBJ2-7; perhaps TRBD2 as D (5 bases). Germline V CDR1 and CDR2: SGHVS, FNYEAQ. V was shortened by 0 bases and J by 7 bases, with 10 bases between the two germline ends. The CDR3 is 13 residues long. The CDR3 sequence: CASSLASRGEQYF. CDR3 coding DNA: TGTGCCAGCAGCTTAGCGTCTCGGGGTGAGCAGTACTTC. The whole variable domain, remainder taken from reference TRBV7-6 and TRBJ2-7, is GAGVSQSPRYKVTKRGQDVALRCDPISGHVSLYWYRQALGQGPEFLTYFNYEAQQDKSGLPNDRFSAERPEGSISTLTIQRTEQRDSAMYRCASSLASRGEQYFGPGTRLTVT.

The chain is built from TRBV7-9 and TRBJ2-7, with D possibly being TRBD1 (6 bases). In germline, CDR1 is SEHNR, CDR2 FQNEAQ (reference sequence). This CDR3 contains 15 residues. Trimming took 6 bases from V and 1 from J, leaving 16 bases between them. The DNA for the CDR3 is TGTGCCAGCAGATCCGACAGGACCTCTTCCTACGAGCAGTACTTC. Its protein is CASRSDRTSSYEQYF. The full variable domain, its missing parts supplied by reference TRBV7-9 and TRBJ2-7, is DTGVSQNPRHKITKRGQNVTFRCDPISEHNRLYWYRQTLGQGPEFLTYFQNEAQLEKSRLLSDRFSAERPKGSFSTLEIQRTEQGDSAMYLCASRSDRTSSYEQYFGPGTRLTVT.

This clone was counted ten times or more. The chain uses TRBV19 and TRBJ2-5; 7 bases fit TRBD1. CDR1 LNHDA and CDR2 SQIVND come from the germline V gene (reference sequence). With V trimmed by 5 bases and J by 3 bases, 9 bases remained unmatched. The CDR3 runs to 15 residues. The CDR3 protein is CASSASGTVKETQYF. The CDR3 DNA is TGTGCCAGTAGTGCATCCGGGACAGTTAAAGAGACCCAGTACTTC. The full variable domain, in which reference TRBV19 and TRBJ2-5 provide the parts outside the CDR3, is DGGITQSPKYLFRKEGQNVTLSCEQNLNHDAMYWYRQDPGQGLRLIYYSQIVNDFQKGDIAEGYSVSREKKESFPLTVTSAQKNPTAFYLCASSASGTVKETQYFGPGTRLLVL.

The genes are TRBV7-8 and TRBJ2-7, with TRBD2 matching over 8 bases. CDR3 length equals 13 residues. Germline V gene data show CDR1 as SGHVS and CDR2 as FQNEAQ. V shed 5 bases, J shed 7 bases, and the junction held 7 bases outside the gene matches. CDR3 sequence: CASSPGLAREQYF. CDR3 bases: TGTGCCAGCAGCCCCGGACTAGCAAGAGAGCAGTACTTC.

The chain is built from TRBV5-4 and TRBJ2-3; TRBD2 aligns across 10 bases. The J segment lost 2 bases and the V segment lost 0 bases, leaving 3 bases of the junction unmatched. This CDR3 spans 16 amino acids. Germline CDR1 and CDR2: SGHNT and YYREEE (reference sequence). This CDR3 is CASSLGLAGSTDTQYF. DNA for the CDR3: TGTGCCAGCAGCTTGGGACTAGCGGGCTCCACAGATACGCAGTATTTT.

V and J are TRBV11-2 and TRBJ2-2; TRBD1 matches at 7 bases. The CDR3 spans 14 residues. V lost 5 bases and J lost 7; bases outside the gene matches: 7. Germline-derived CDR1 and CDR2 are SGHAT and FQNNGV. DNA of the CDR3: TGTGCCAGCAGCACCGCGACAGGGATCGGGGAGCTGTTTTTT. It specifies CASSTATGIGELFF.

J is TRBJ2-3 and V is TRBV6-5; D unresolved. Trimming removed 5 bases at V and 1 base at J, with 7 bases between. Germline V lookup: CDR1 MNHEY, CDR2 SVGAGI. The length of the CDR3 is 13 residues. This CDR3 is CASSQTGTDTQYF. CDR3 bases: TGTGCCAGCAGTCAGACTGGCACAGATACGCAGTATTTT.

The chain carries TRBV6-5 and TRBJ2-5; a possible D gene is TRBD1 (6 bases). The germline V gene encodes CDR1 MNHEY and CDR2 SVGAGI. The CDR3 runs 14 residues. V was clipped by 7 bases and J by 4 bases, with 16 bases between them. The CDR3 bases are TGTGCCAGCACCGCGACAGGCTCGGGAGAGACCCAGTACTTC. Protein: CASTATGSGETQYF.

The CDR3 reads CATLGQSYEQYF. The CDR3 bases are TGTGCCACCTTGGGACAGAGTTACGAGCAGTACTTC. V and J are TRBV10-3 and TRBJ2-7; TRBD1 matches 7 bases. The V gene end was trimmed by 10 bases and the J gene end by 4 bases; junction bases not matched to a gene: 7. This CDR3 has 12 residues. In germline, CDR1 is ENHRY, CDR2 SYGVKD.

This rearrangement joins TRBV5-1 to TRBJ2-7; D uncertain. The CDR3 is made up of 13 amino acids. Trimming removed 2 bases at V and 3 bases at J, with 9 bases between. In germline, CDR1 is SGHRS, CDR2 YFSETQ. The CDR3 DNA is TGCGCCAGCAGCTTTGGTCCAGACTACGAGCAGTACTTC. Its translation is CASSFGPDYEQYF.

The J gene is TRBJ2-3, the V gene TRBV6-6; tentative D call: TRBD1 (5 bases). Trimming removed 8 bases from V and 2 bases from J, with 17 bases in between. This CDR3 region has 15 residues. Germline-derived CDR1 and CDR2 are MNHNY and SVGAGI (reference sequence). This CDR3 is CASPGWDRHTDTQYF. Written as DNA, the CDR3 is TGTGCCAGCCCAGGGTGGGATCGACACACAGATACGCAGTATTTT.

The genes are TRBV6-6 and TRBJ2-2; 9 nucleotides line up with TRBD2. Germline-derived CDR1 and CDR2 are MNHNY and SVGAGI (reference sequence). Trimming cost V 6 bases and J 0 bases; bases outside gene matches: 5. This CDR3 contains 16 residues. Here the CDR3 DNA reads TGTGCCAGCAGACCCTCTAGCGGGGCGAACACCGGGGAGCTGTTTTTT. This sequence encodes CASRPSSGANTGELFF.

The chain recombines TRBV6-1 with TRBJ1-1, with TRBD1 as a possible D gene (6 bases). The CDR3 sequence is 15 residues long. Trimming cost V 0 bases and J 6 bases, with 14 bases left between them. The germline gives CDR1 MNHNS, CDR2 SASEGT. The CDR3 protein is CASSEAGAVGPEAFF. The CDR3 DNA sequence: TGTGCCAGCAGTGAAGCGGGGGCAGTGGGTCCTGAAGCTTTCTTT.